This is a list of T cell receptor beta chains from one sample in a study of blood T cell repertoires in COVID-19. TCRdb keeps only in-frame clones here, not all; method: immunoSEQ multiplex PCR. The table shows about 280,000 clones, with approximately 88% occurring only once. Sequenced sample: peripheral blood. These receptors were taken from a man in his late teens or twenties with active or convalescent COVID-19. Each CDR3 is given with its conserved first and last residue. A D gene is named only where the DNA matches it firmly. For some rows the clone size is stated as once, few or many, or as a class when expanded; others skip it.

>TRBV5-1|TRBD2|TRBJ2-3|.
CASSSGTSGGEDTQYF
TGCGCCAGCAGCTCGGGGACTAGCGGGGGTGAAGATACGCAGTATTTT
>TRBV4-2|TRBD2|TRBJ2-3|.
CASSQGLAGDSDTQYF
TGTGCCAGCAGCCAAGGACTAGCGGGGGACTCGGATACGCAGTATTTT
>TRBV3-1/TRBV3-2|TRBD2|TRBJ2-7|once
CASSFPRGGLYEQYF
TGTGCCAGCAGCTTCCCGCGGGGGGGCCTCTACGAGCAGTACTTC
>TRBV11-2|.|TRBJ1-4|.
CASSDRTVGEKLFF
TGTGCCAGCAGCGATCGGACAGTCGGCGAAAAACTGTTTTTT
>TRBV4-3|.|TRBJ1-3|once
CASSQVLSGAGNTIYF
TGCGCCAGCAGCCAAGTTCTATCCGGGGCTGGAAACACCATATATTTT
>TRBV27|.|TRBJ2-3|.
CASSFRRTYTDTQYF
TGTGCCAGCAGTTTTCGCCGTACCTACACAGATACGCAGTATTTT
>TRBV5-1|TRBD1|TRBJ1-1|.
CASSTDFRGRGEAFF
TGCGCCAGCAGCACAGACTTCAGGGGGCGGGGTGAAGCTTTCTTT
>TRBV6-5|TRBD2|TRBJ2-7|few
CASSRGDYEQYF
TGTGCCAGCAGCCGGGGGGACTACGAGCAGTACTTC
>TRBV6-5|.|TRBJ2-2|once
CASSYSSRGRSGELFF
TGTGCCAGCAGTTACTCGTCCAGGGGTCGTTCCGGGGAGCTGTTTTTT
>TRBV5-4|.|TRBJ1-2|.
CASSLKGFGYGYTF
TGTGCCAGCAGCTTGAAGGGGTTTGGGTATGGCTACACCTTC
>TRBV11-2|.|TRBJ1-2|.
CASGWHPNYGYTF
TGTGCCTCCGGGTGGCATCCTAACTATGGCTACACCTTC
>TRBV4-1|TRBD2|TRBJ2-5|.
CASSQELATEETQYF
TGCGCCAGCAGCCAAGAACTAGCGACAGAGGAGACCCAGTACTTC
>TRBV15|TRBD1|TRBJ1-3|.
CATSRDRGAGNTIYF
TGTGCCACCAGCAGAGACAGGGGGGCTGGAAACACCATATATTTT
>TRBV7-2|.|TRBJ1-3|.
CASSSVWESGNTIYF
TGTGCCAGCAGCTCCGTCTGGGAGTCTGGAAACACCATATATTTT
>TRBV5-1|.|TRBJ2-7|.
CASSFISVDEQYF
TGCGCCAGCAGCTTTATTTCCGTCGACGAGCAGTACTTC
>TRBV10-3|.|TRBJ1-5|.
CAITRDSNQPQHF
TGTGCCATCACTCGGGATAGCAATCAGCCCCAGCATTTT
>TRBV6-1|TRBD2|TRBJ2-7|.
CASSEATSGGVYEQYF
TGTGCCAGCAGTGAAGCTACTAGCGGGGGGGTCTACGAGCAGTACTTC
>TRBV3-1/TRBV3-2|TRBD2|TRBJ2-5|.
CASSHWGSGAQETQYF
TGTGCCAGCAGCCATTGGGGTAGCGGGGCACAAGAGACCCAGTACTTC
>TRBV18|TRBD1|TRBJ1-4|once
CASSPGGGHEKLFF
TGTGCCAGCTCACCAGGAGGGGGCCACGAAAAACTGTTTTTT
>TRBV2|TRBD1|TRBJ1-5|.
CASRALDREGQPQHF
TGTGCCAGCAGGGCATTGGACAGGGAAGGTCAGCCCCAGCATTTT
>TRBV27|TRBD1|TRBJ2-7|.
CASSQGQGIGEQYF
TGTGCCAGCAGTCAGGGACAGGGGATTGGCGAGCAGTACTTC
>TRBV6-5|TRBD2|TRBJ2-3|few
CATTELAGGPGTQYF
TGTGCCACGACAGAACTAGCGGGGGGGCCGGGTACGCAGTATTTT
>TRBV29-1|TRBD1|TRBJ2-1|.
CSVEWTGPNEQFF
TGCAGCGTTGAATGGACAGGCCCTAATGAGCAGTTCTTC
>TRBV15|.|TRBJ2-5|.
CATSRSTGTQYF
TGTGCCACCAGCAGATCAACAGGGACCCAGTACTTC
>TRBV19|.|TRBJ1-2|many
CASSIDPTDYGYTF
TGTGCCAGTAGTATAGACCCGACAGATTATGGCTACACCTTC
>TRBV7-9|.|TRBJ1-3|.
CASSLTSSGNTIYF
TGTGCCAGCAGCTTAACAAGCTCTGGAAACACCATATATTTT
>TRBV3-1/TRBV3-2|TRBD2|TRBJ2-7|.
CASSPMTGLAGGYEQYF
TGTGCCAGCAGCCCTATGACGGGACTAGCGGGGGGATACGAGCAGTACTTC
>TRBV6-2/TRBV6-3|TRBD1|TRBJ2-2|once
CASSYLQGETGELFF
TGTGCCAGCAGTTACCTCCAGGGGGAAACCGGGGAGCTGTTTTTT
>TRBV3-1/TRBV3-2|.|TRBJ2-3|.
CASSRSRGSDTQYF
TGTGCCAGCAGCCGGTCCAGGGGTTCAGATACGCAGTATTTT
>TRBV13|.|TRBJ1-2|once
CASSSQNYRASIYGYTF
TGTGCCAGCAGCTCCCAAAACTACAGGGCCTCAATCTATGGCTACACCTTC
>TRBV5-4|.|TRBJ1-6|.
CASSVDRNSPLHF
TGTGCCAGCAGCGTCGACAGGAATTCACCCCTCCACTTT
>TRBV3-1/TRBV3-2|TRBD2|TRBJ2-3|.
CASSQVRTSMDTQYF
TGTGCCAGCAGCCAAGTGAGGACTAGTATGGATACGCAGTATTTT
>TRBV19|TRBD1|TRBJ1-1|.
CASSESRDRNLWNTEAFF
TGTGCCAGTAGTGAATCAAGGGACAGGAACCTTTGGAACACTGAAGCTTTCTTT
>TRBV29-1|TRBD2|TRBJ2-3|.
CSVVLAGGLTQYF
TGCAGCGTTGTTCTTGCGGGGGGTCTTACGCAGTATTTT
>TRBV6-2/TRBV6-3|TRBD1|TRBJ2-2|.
CASSQRQGRMVGELFF
TGTGCCAGCAGTCAAAGACAGGGAAGGATGGTCGGGGAGCTGTTTTTT
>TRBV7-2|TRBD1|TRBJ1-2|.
CASSLDRGDGYTF
TGTGCCAGCAGCTTAGACAGGGGAGATGGCTACACCTTC
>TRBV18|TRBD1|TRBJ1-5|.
CASSPLGQGDQPQHF
TGTGCCAGCTCACCACTTGGACAGGGGGATCAGCCCCAGCATTTT
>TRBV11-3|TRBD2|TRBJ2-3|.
CASSLTSGGSDTQYF
TGTGCCAGCAGCCTGACTAGCGGGGGATCAGATACGCAGTATTTT
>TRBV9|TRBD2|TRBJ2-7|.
CASSQIAGPSYEQYF
TGTGCCAGCAGCCAGATAGCGGGGCCCTCCTACGAGCAGTACTTC
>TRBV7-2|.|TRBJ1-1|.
CASSWTGGPMNTEAFF
TGTGCCAGCAGCTGGACGGGGGGCCCCATGAACACTGAAGCTTTCTTT
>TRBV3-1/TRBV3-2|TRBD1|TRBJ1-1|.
CASSQDHTGVRKAFF
TGTGCCAGCAGCCAAGATCACACAGGGGTAAGGAAGGCTTTCTTT
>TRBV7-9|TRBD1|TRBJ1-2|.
CASSSPWGQGNYGYTF
TGTGCCAGCAGCTCCCCCTGGGGACAGGGAAACTATGGCTACACCTTC
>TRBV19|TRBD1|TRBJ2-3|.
CASSISRQGERHTQYF
TGTGCCAGTAGTATCTCCCGACAGGGCGAACGGCATACGCAGTATTTT
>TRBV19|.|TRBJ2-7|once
CASTGDRDSYEQYF
TGTGCCAGTACCGGCGACCGGGATTCCTACGAGCAGTACTTC
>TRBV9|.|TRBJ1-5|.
CASSSEYSNQPQHF
TGTGCCAGCAGCTCCGAGTATAGCAATCAGCCCCAGCATTTT
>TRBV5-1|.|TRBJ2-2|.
CASSLDTNVLRTGELFF
TGCGCCAGCAGCTTGGATACGAATGTTCTTAGAACCGGGGAGCTGTTTTTT
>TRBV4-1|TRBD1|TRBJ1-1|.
CASSQTGTGPTEAFF
TGCGCCAGCAGCCAAACCGGGACAGGGCCCACTGAAGCTTTCTTT
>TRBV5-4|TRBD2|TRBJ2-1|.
CASSGPGRGGANEQFF
TGTGCCAGCAGCGGTCCCGGTCGCGGGGGGGCAAATGAGCAGTTCTTC
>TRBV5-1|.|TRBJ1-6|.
CASSASSYNSPLHF
TGCGCCAGCAGCGCGAGCTCCTATAATTCACCCCTCCACTTT
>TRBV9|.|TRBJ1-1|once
CASTEPGAMNTEAFF
TGTGCCAGCACCGAACCAGGGGCGATGAACACTGAAGCTTTCTTT
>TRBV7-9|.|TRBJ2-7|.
CASSPTGKRDEQYF
TGTGCCAGCAGCCCGACAGGAAAAAGGGACGAGCAGTACTTC
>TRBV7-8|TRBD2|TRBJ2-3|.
CASSLAVIKRGTSTDTQYF
TGTGCCAGCAGCTTAGCGGTGATAAAGCGGGGGACTAGCACAGATACGCAGTATTTT
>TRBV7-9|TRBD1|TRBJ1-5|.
CASSFGTGGAKQPQHF
TGTGCCAGCAGCTTCGGGACAGGGGGCGCGAAGCAGCCCCAGCATTTT
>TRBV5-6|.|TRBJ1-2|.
CASSFREQGGPYGYTF
TGTGCCAGCAGCTTCCGGGAACAGGGTGGCCCCTATGGCTACACCTTC